The present T cell receptor beta chain was sequenced within a study of blood T cell repertoires in COVID-19 (dated by TCRdb to 2019 to 2021). Study-level background: Samples covering the acute and convalescent phases of COVID-19 were provided by collaborators in the United States, Italy and Spain. The material from the prospective study consisted of cDNA or gDNA derived from T cells, B-cell-depleted T cells, or PBMCs. Deeply sampled blood TCRbeta repertoires from subjects exposed to, actively infected with, or recovered from COVID-19 were included in the dataset. A freely available public database, intended as a resource for researchers studying the immune response to SARS-CoV-2, is where the repertoires were released. Samples came from the ongoing ImmuneRACE study (first 160 participants) plus 1,254 subjects from 6 global collaborators. A de-identified subject ID, COVID-19 status, age in years and sex were almost always included in the sample metadata. Where available, HLA class I and class II types were obtained from metadata supplied by the sample provider rather than from assay-based typing. Study-wide findings and limitations: The quantity of clinical and demographic metadata differed by source and by participant and was supplied without curation.

Samples from volunteer blood donors who had recovered from COVID-19 were contributed by a second Seattle source. Each collaborating institution followed its own protocols to collect whole blood in K2EDTA tubes. Collaborator samples were shipped for TCRbeta analysis as frozen whole blood, isolated PBMCs, or DNA extracted from either sample type. About this clone itself: This receptor's antigen is unknown. The input lacks base qualities; no much larger clone sits a single base away.

Here V drops 2 bases and J drops 7 bases, and the junction holds 7 bases not matched to any gene. CDR1 and CDR2, looked up from the germline V gene, are LGHNA and YNFKEQ. The CDR3 runs 14 amino acids, cysteine and phenylalanine included. The retained sequence is limited to the CDR3, 42 bases, with the frame set at the first base. TCRbeta CDR3 regions were amplified from genomic DNA using the immunoSEQ Assay, a bias-controlled multiplex PCR. Regarding the original processing steps: The number of nucleated cells in each sample was estimated from the amplification of reference gene primers within the assay. To quantify the absolute abundance of each unique TCRbeta CDR3 rearrangement, sequence reads were collapsed and filtered. Productive Simpson clonality was computed per sample as the square root of Simpson's diversity index over productive rearrangements. TCRdb re-hosts the immuneACCESS table, in-frame sequences only. Its copies lack some clones; in the studies checked, an unresolved V gene accounts for under half of them, and the cause for the rest is not known. That table gives V, J and clone size, and the DNA gave D and trimming. The sample records about 310,000 clones, about 90% of which are singletons. The ten largest make up less than 9.5% of the sample.

The sequenced sample consisted of peripheral blood. This receptor was obtained from a woman aged 45-65 years who had recovered from COVID-19. The V and J segments used are TRBV4-2 and TRBJ1-2, and TRBD1 aligns with 7 junction nucleotides. Here is the DNA: TGTGCCAGCAGCCAAACAGGGGATCCGCGTGGCTACACCTTC. This encodes CASSQTGDPRGYTF.